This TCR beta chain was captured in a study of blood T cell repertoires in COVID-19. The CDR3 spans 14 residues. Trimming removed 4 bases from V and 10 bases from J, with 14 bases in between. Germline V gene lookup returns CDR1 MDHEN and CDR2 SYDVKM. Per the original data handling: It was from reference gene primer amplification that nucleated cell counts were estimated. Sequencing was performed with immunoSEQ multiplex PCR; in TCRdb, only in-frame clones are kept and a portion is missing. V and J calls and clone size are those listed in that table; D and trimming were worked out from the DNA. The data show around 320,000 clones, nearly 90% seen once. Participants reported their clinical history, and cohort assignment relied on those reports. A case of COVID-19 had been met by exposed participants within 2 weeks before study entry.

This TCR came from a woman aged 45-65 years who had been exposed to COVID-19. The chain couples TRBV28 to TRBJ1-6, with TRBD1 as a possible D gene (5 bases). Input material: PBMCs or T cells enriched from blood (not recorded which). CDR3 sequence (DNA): TGTGCCAGCAGTTGGGGGAGGCAGGGATCACCCCTCCACTTT. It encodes CASSWGRQGSPLHF.